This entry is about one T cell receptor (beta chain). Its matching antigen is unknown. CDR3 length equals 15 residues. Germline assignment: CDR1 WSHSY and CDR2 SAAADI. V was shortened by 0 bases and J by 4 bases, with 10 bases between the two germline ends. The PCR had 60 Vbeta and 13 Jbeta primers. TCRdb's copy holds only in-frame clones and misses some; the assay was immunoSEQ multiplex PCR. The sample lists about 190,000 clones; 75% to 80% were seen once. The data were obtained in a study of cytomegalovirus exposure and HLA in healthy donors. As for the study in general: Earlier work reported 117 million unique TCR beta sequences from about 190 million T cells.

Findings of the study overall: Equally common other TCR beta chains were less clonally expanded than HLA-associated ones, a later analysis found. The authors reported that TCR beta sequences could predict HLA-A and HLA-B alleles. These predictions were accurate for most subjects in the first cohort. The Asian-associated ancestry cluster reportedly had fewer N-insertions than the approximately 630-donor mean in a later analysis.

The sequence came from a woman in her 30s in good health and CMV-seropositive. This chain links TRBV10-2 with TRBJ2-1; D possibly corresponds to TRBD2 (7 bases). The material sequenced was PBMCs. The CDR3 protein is CASSESGGAYNEQFF. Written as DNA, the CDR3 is TGCGCCAGCAGTGAGTCGGGGGGGGCGTACAATGAGCAGTTCTTC.